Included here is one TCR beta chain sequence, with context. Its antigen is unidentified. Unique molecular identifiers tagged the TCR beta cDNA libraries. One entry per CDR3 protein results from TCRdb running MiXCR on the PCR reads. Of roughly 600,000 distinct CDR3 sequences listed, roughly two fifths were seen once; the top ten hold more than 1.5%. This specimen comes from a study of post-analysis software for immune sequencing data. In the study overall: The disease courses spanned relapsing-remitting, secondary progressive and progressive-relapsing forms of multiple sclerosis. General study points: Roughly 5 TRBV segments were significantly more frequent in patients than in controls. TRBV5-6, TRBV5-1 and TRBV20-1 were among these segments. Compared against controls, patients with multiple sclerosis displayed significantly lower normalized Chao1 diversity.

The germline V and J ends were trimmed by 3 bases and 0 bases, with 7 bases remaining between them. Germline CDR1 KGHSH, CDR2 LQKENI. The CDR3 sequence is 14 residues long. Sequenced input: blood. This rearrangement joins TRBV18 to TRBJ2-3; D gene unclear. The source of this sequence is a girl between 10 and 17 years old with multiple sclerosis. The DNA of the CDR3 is TGTGCCAGCTCACCCGGTTACAGCACAGATACGCAGTATTTT. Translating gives CASSPGYSTDTQYF.